These 11 T cell receptor beta chains share one sample of origin, sequenced in a study of tissue T cells after allogeneic stem cell transplantation. The protocol was immunoSEQ multiplex PCR, while the TCRdb copy is restricted to in-frame clones and leaves out a portion. The sample carries over 45,000 clones, 73% recorded once. The specimen sequenced was sorted cells pooled from one or two spleens. These receptor sequences come from a pool of C57BL/6 mice in good health.

Note on this clone: Here the gene names and germline are mouse. The observed sequence ends 1 residue before the CDR3 terminus, with the missing tail filled in from the germline J gene. The chain couples TRBV12-1 to TRBJ2-5; tentatively, D is TRBD1 or TRBD2 (5 bases each). The CDR3 covers 14 residues. Trimming cost V 0 bases and J 2 bases, with 8 bases left between them. Germline loops: CDR1 SGHSN, CDR2 HYEKVE. CDR3 residues: CASSLGGGQDTQYF. CDR3 bases read: TGTGCCAGCTCTCTCGGGGGTGGCCAAGACACCCAGTAC. Full variable domain (outside the CDR3, taken from reference TRBV12-1 and TRBJ2-5): DSGVVQSPRHIIKEKGGRSVLTCIPISGHSNVVWYQQTLGKELKFLIQHYEKVERDKGFLPSRFSVQQFDDYHSEMNMSALELEDSAMYFCASSLGGGQDTQYFGPGTRLLVL.

A note on this clone: Gene names and germline match the mouse. CDR3: CASGGQGSRAETLYF. The DNA read from the CDR3 is TGTGCCAGCGGTGGACAGGGGAGTAGAGCAGAAACGCTGTAT. V usage is TRBV13-2 and J usage is TRBJ2-3, with 8 bases matching TRBD1. The read ends 1 residue early relative to the CDR3; the germline J gene fills the gap. Germline CDR1 and CDR2: NNHNN and SYGAGS (reference sequence). The V segment lost 3 bases and the J segment 3 bases; nucleotides outside the gene matches: 6. The CDR3 has 15 amino acids.

Regarding this clone: The gene names given are mouse names. The CDR3 end falls 1 residue outside the read, so it is completed with the germline J gene. The chain links TRBV13-2 to TRBJ1-5; D possibly corresponds to TRBD1 (5 bases). The CDR3 totals 15 residues. Germline CDR1 and CDR2: NNHNN and SYGAGS (reference sequence). The V end was cut by 3 bases, the J end by 3 bases, with 13 bases between. CDR3 DNA (partial): TGTGCCAGCGGTGGCCCGGGGGGTAGCAACCAGGCTCCGCTT. The encoded protein is CASGGPGGSNQAPL. The full-length CDR3 reads as CASGGPGGSNQAPLF.

The sample holds a few counts of this clone. The germline and genes are mouse ones. The DNA ends 1 residue before the CDR3 does, and the rest of the CDR3 is filled in from the germline J gene. V is TRBV23 and J is TRBJ2-4; the table gives TRBD1 as D, unverified against the DNA. Per the germline V gene, CDR1 is KGHTA and CDR2 is FQNQQP. The CDR3 runs to 14 residues. CDR3 region: CSSSQQGAQNTLYF. CDR3 DNA (partial): TGCTCCAGCAGTCAACAGGGGGCTCAAAACACCTTGTAC.

This clone turned up a few times. Gene names and germline match the mouse. The sequence runs out 1 residue before the end of the CDR3; the remainder is reconstructed from the germline J gene. The V call is TRBV4, the J call TRBJ2-7, with TRBD2 matching 10 bases. The V gene's germline CDR1 is LGHDT and CDR2 YNNKQL (reference sequence). Trimming removed 3 bases from V and 3 bases from J; junction bases left unmatched: 5. The CDR3 runs to 15 residues. CDR3 DNA (partial): TGTGCCAGCAGCTACCGGGACTGGGGTTTCTATGAACAGTAC. Its translation: CASSYRDWGFYEQY. From start to end, the CDR3 is CASSYRDWGFYEQYF.

Points on this clone: Gene names follow the mouse nomenclature. The CDR3 sequence is CASSRDTGNTLYF. CDR3 bases read: TGTGCCAGCAGCCGGGACACTGGAAATACGCTCTAT. This chain connects TRBV4 to TRBJ1-3; a weak D match, TRBD1 (6 bases). The read comes to an end 1 residue before the CDR3 does, leaving the germline J gene to fill in the end. V lost 5 bases and J lost 2, with 7 bases in between. Germline CDR1 LGHDT, CDR2 YNNKQL (reference sequence). The CDR3 has 13 amino acids.

In regard to this clone: All gene names here are mouse names. This chain's CDR3 is CTCSMRNSDYTF. Incomplete CDR3 DNA: TGCACCTGCAGTATGAGAAACTCCGACTACACC. V is TRBV1 and J is TRBJ1-2, with D uncertain. Sequencing ends 1 residue short of the CDR3 end; the germline J gene provides the rest. Germline V gene lookup returns CDR1 NSQYPW and CDR2 LRSPGD (reference sequence). The CDR3 sequence is 12 residues long. Trimming took 5 bases from V and 1 from J, leaving 5 bases between them.

A remark on this clone: Gene names follow the mouse nomenclature. The read gets to within 1 residue of the CDR3 end, and the germline J gene fills in the rest. This chain uses TRBV26 with TRBJ2-2; D is ambiguous. CDR3 length equals 15 residues. Germline values: CDR1 KGHPV, CDR2 FQNQEV (reference sequence). Trimming removed 6 bases at V and 4 bases at J, with 15 bases between. CDR3 sequence: CASSPGPAGTGQLYF. The sequenced part of the CDR3 DNA is TGTGCCAGCAGCCCCGGGCCGGCAGGCACCGGGCAGCTCTAC. Complete variable domain (other parts from reference TRBV26 and TRBJ2-2): NSKVIQTPRYLVKGQGQKAKMRCIPEKGHPVVFWYQQNKNNEFKFLINFQNQEVLQQIDMTEKRFSAECPSNSPCSLEIQSSEAGDSALYLCASSPGPAGTGQLYFGEGSKLTVL.

Concerning this clone: Gene names are mouse gene names. The DNA ends 1 residue before the CDR3 does, and the rest of the CDR3 is filled in from the germline J gene. This sequence joins TRBV20 and TRBJ2-5, with D tentatively TRBD1 (5 bases). Germline values: CDR1 GFQATS, CDR2 STVNSAI. The CDR3 contains 12 residues. V lost 0 bases to trimming and J lost 9 bases, with 10 bases between them. CDR3 protein: CGARDREGTQYF. The covered CDR3 bases are TGTGGTGCTAGGGACAGGGAGGGGACCCAGTAC.

A remark on this clone: Mouse gene names and germline throughout. The read terminates 1 residue before the CDR3 end, so the remaining end is supplied by the germline J gene. V usage is TRBV13-1 and J usage is TRBJ1-1; possible D gene TRBD1, 5 bases. Trimming shortened V by 2 bases and J by 0 bases, and 8 bases separated the two germline ends. Germline CDR1 reads NSHNY; CDR2 reads SYGAGN. This CDR3 is built from 14 residues. The CDR3 sequence: CASSETVANTEVFF. The covered CDR3 bases are TGTGCCAGCAGTGAGACAGTTGCAAACACAGAAGTCTTC.

Comments on this clone: Mouse gene names apply. The read ends 1 residue shy of where the CDR3 ends; the end is completed using the germline J gene. V usage is TRBV12-2 and J usage is TRBJ2-1, with TRBD2 identical over 9 bases. The CDR3 totals 15 residues. The junction had 4 bases not matched to a gene; V was cut back by 2 bases and J by 3 bases. Germline V gives CDR1 SGHLS, CDR2 HYDKME. The CDR3 spells CASSPGTGLYAEQFF. CDR3 DNA, as far as it was read: TGTGCCAGCTCTCCCGGGACTGGGCTCTATGCTGAGCAGTTC.